This TCR beta chain appears in the sequencing data of a study of shared clonotypes between healthy human individuals. At the level of the study: Ranging from 18 to 49 in age, donors were a couple of women and a few men.

The study enrolled healthy HIV-negative adults without recent acute infections or vaccinations as donors. Study findings and constraints: It was expected that sequencing depth would affect clonotype sharing among donors.

Some clones are missing from TCRdb's copy, which holds only in-frame ones; the method was immunoSEQ multiplex PCR. Among a few hundred thousand clones listed, 97% were seen once. Notes on this clone: The antigen is not known.

CDR3 size: 14 residues. Germline V CDR1 and CDR2: KGHSH, LQKENI. V lost 3 bases and J lost 3, with 10 bases in between. The sample consisted of naive CD4+ T cells sorted from blood. Indicated subset: CD45RA+ positively selected. The receptor was isolated from a woman in her thirties in good health. The V and J genes are TRBV18 and TRBJ2-3, with D uncertain. CDR3 in amino acids: CASSPDGGTDTQYF. Here the CDR3 DNA reads TGTGCCAGCTCACCGGACGGCGGTACAGATACGCAGTATTTT.